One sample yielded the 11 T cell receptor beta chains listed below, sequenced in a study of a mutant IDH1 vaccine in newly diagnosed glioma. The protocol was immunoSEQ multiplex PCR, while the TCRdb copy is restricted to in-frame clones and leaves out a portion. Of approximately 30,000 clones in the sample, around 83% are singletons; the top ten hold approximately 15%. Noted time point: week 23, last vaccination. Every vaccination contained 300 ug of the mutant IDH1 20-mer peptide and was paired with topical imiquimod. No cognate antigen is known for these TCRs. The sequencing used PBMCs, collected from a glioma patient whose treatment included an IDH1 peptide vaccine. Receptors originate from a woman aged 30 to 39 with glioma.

The CDR3 loop reads CASMEFGEKLFF. The CDR3 DNA reads as TGTGCCAGCATGGAGTTTGGGGAAAAACTGTTTTTT. The gene calls are TRBV6-1 and TRBJ1-4; D uncertain. The germline V and J ends were trimmed by 7 bases and 8 bases, with 11 bases remaining between them. The V gene's germline CDR1 is MNHNS and CDR2 SASEGT. CDR3 length: 12 residues.

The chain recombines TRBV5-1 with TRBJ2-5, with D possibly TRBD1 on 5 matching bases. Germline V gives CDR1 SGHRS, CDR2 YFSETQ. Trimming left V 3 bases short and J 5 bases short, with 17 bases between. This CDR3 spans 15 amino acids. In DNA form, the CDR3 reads TGCGCCAGCAGCTCCCTAGGGGATAGACGGGAGACCCAGTACTTC. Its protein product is CASSSLGDRRETQYF.

DNA of the CDR3: TGTGCCAGCAGTGTAGACAATTTGAGCAATCAGCCCCAGCATTTT. It specifies CASSVDNLSNQPQHF. The chain employs TRBV6-1 and TRBJ1-5, with D hard to call. V lost 4 bases, J lost 1 base, and 11 bases lay in between. The CDR3 totals 15 residues. CDR1 is MNHNS and CDR2 is SASEGT in the germline V gene.

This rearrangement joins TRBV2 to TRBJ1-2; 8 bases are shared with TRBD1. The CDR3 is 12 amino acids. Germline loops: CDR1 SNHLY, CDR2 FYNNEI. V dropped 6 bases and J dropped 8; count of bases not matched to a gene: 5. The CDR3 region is CASRDRAIGYTF. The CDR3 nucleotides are TGTGCCAGCAGGGACAGGGCGATCGGCTACACCTTC.

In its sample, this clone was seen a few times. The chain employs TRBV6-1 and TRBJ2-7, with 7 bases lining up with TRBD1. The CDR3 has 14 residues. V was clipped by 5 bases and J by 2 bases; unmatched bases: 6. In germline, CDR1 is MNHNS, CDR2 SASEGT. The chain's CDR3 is CASSLDRSPYEQYF. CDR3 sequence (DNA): TGTGCCAGCAGTCTGGACAGGAGCCCCTACGAGCAGTACTTC.

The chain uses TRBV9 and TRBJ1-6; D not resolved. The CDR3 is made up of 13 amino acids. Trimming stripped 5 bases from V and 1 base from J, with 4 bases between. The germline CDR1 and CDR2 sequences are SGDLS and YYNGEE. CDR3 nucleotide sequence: TGTGCCAGCAGGGGGTCCTATAATTCACCCCTCCACTTT. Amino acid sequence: CASRGSYNSPLHF.

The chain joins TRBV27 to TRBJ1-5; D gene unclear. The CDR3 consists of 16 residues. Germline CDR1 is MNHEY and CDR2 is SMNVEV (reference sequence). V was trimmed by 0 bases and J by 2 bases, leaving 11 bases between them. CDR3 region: CASSLSYDLGNQPQHF. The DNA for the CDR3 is TGTGCCAGCAGTTTATCTTACGATCTCGGCAATCAGCCCCAGCATTTT.

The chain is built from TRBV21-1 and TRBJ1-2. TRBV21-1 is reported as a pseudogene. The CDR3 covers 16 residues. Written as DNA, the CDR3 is TGTGCCAGCAGGGCGCCTCGGACAGGCGGGGGAAATGGCTACACCTTC. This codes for CASRAPRTGGGNGYTF.

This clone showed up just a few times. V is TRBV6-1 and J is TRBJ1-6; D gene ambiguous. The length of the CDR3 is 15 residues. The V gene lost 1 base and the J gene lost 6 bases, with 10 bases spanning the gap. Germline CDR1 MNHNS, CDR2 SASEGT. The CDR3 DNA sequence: TGTGCCAGCAGTGAAGAGTGGGATTTTAATTCACCCCTCCACTTT. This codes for CASSEEWDFNSPLHF.

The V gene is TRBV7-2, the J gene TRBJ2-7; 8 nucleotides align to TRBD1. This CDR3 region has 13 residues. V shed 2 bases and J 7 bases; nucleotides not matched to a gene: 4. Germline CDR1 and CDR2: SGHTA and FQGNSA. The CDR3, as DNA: TGTGCCAGCAGCTTACAGGGGGCGTGGGAGCAGTACTTC. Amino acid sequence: CASSLQGAWEQYF.

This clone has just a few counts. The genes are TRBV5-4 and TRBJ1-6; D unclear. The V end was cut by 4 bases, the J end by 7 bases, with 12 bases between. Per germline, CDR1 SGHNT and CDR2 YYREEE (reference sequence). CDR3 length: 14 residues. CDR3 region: CASSPEAWNSPLHF. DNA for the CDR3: TGTGCCAGCAGCCCGGAGGCATGGAATTCACCCCTCCACTTT.